This T cell receptor (beta chain) was found in a study of cytomegalovirus exposure and HLA in healthy donors. Study context: An analysis done earlier identified approximately 120 million unique TCR beta sequences from 200 million or so T cells.

As concerns this clone: The antigen is unknown.

The donors were healthy bone marrow donors. CDR1 is SGHTA and CDR2 is FQGTGA in the germline V gene. The CDR3 covers 16 residues. Trimming at V came to 2 bases and at J to 2 bases, leaving 6 bases not matched to a gene. Study findings and constraints: Earlier analysis yielded a pattern in which most TCR beta V segments were productive about 87% or about 30% of the time. The study found most TCR sequences rare, yet found some public TCRs in many donors.

It was with 60 Vbeta and 13 Jbeta primers that the PCR ran. Data came from immunoSEQ multiplex PCR; TCRdb stores just in-frame clones and leaves some out. The table has 80,000 to 130,000 clones, roughly 70% seen once. This receptor was obtained from a woman under 30 in good health and CMV-seropositive. The chain carries TRBV7-3 and TRBJ2-1, with 7 bases that match TRBD2. Sequencing input: PBMCs. As DNA, the CDR3 is TGTGCCAGCAGCTTACGTGCTAGCGGAGCCTACAATGAGCAGTTCTTC. Amino acid sequence: CASSLRASGAYNEQFF.